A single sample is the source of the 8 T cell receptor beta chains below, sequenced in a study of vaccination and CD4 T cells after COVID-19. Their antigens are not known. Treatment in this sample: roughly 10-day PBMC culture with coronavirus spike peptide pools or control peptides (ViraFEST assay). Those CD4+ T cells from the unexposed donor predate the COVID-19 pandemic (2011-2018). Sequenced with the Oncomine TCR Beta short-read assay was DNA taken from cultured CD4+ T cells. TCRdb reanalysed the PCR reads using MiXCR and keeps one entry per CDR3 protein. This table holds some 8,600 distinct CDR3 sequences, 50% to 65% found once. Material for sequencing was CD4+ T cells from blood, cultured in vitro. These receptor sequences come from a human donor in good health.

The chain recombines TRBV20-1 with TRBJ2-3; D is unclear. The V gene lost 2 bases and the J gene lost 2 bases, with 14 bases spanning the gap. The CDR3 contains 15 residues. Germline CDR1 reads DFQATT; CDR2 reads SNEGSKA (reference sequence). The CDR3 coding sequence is TGCAGTGCTAGATCTATGGGCGGTTACACAGATACGCAGTATTTT. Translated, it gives CSARSMGGYTDTQYF.

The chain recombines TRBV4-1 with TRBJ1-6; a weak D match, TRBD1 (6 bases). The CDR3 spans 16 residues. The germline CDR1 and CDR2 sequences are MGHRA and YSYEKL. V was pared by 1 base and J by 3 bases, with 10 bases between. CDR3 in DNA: TGCGCCAGCAGCCAAGGTGGCAGGGGCTATAATTCACCCCTCCACTTT. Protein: CASSQGGRGYNSPLHF.

CDR3 sequence: CATSNQERERETDTQYF. As DNA, the CDR3 is TGTGCCACCAGCAACCAAGAGAGGGAGAGGGAGACAGATACGCAGTATTTT. The chain links TRBV15 to TRBJ2-3, with D maybe TRBD2 (5 bases). Germline CDR1 is LNHNV and CDR2 is YYDKDF (reference sequence). Trimming removed 4 bases from V and 3 bases from J, with 20 bases in between. The CDR3 extends over 17 amino acids.

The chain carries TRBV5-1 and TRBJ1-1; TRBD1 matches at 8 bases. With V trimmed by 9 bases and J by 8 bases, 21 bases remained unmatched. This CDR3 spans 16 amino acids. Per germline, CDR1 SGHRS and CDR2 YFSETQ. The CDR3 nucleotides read TGCGCCACCAGAGACAACAGGGGGACGGGAAGAGAGGAAGCTTTCTTT. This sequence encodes CATRDNRGTGREEAFF.

The DNA of the CDR3 is TGTGCCTGGAGGGGACAGCGCACCGGGGAGCTGTTTTTT. As protein: CAWRGQRTGELFF. V usage is TRBV30 and J usage is TRBJ2-2; 7 nucleotides align to TRBD1. CDR1 is GTSNPN and CDR2 is SVGIG in the germline V gene (reference sequence). The CDR3 is 13 amino acids. The V and J ends lost 3 bases and 4 bases, in that order; junction bases with no gene match: 2.

The CDR3 sequence is CASSLELAVNEQFF. In DNA form, the CDR3 reads TGTGCCAGCAGTTTGGAGCTAGCTGTCAATGAGCAGTTCTTC. V gene TRBV27 combines with J gene TRBJ2-1; weak D call: TRBD2 (5 bases). V was pared by 3 bases and J by 6 bases, with 12 bases between. This CDR3 spans 14 amino acids. CDR1 and CDR2 from the germline V gene are MNHEY and SMNVEV (reference sequence).

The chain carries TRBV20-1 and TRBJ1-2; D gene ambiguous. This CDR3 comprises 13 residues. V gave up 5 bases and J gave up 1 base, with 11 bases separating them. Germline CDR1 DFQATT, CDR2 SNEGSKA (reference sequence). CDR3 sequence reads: CSARGLGNYGYTF. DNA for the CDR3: TGCAGTGCTCGCGGATTAGGTAACTATGGCTACACCTTC.

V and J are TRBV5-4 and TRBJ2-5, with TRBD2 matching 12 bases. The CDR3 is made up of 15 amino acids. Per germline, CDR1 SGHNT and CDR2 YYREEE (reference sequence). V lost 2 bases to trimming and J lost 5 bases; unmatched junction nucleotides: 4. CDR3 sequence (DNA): TGTGCCAGCAGCTTTTCTAGCGGGGGGGTGGAGACCCAGTACTTC. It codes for CASSFSSGGVETQYF.